This T cell receptor beta chain is drawn from a study of blood T cell repertoires in COVID-19. Study-wide context: Italy, Spain and the United States were the sources of the convalescent and acute COVID-19 samples. PBMCs, B-cell-depleted T cells, or T cells were the source of the cDNA or gDNA that made up the material.

Authors' methods: Scientists estimated how many nucleated cells there were by amplifying reference gene primers. The protocol was immunoSEQ multiplex PCR, while the TCRdb copy is restricted to in-frame clones and leaves out a portion. That table gives V, J and clone size, and the DNA gave D and trimming. Of roughly 80,000 clones in the sample, approximately 80% were seen once. V shed 1 base and J shed 7 bases, with 11 bases lying between them. The germline CDR1 and CDR2 sequences are MGHDK and SYGVNS. There are 13 residues in the CDR3. Sequencing input: peripheral blood. The clonotype was recovered from a man older than 75 with acute or convalescent COVID-19. The chain combines TRBV25-1 with TRBJ2-7; possibly TRBD1 for D (6 bases). The CDR3 loop is CASSEWDTREQYF. The CDR3 nucleotides are TGTGCCAGCAGTGAATGGGACACAAGGGAGCAGTACTTC.